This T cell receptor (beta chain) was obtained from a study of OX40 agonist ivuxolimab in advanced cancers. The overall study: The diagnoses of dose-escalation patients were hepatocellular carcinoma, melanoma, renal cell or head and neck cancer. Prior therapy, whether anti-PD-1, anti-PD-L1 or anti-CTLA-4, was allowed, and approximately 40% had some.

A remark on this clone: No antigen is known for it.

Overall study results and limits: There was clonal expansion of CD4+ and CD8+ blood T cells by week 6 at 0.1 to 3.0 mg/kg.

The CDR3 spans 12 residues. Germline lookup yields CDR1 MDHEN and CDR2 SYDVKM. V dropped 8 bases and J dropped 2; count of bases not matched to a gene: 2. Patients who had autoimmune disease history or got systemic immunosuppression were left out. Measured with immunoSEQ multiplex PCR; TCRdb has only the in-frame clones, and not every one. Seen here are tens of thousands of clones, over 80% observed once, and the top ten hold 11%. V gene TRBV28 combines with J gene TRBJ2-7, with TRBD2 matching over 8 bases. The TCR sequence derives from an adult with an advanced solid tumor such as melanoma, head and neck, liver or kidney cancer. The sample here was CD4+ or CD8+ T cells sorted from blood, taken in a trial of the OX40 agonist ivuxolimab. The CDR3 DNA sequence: TGTGCCAGCGGGGGACTAGCCTACGAGCAGTACTTC. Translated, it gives CASGGLAYEQYF.